Each of the 24 T cell receptor beta chains below was sequenced from the same sample in a study of blood T cell repertoires in COVID-19. Data came from immunoSEQ multiplex PCR; TCRdb stores just in-frame clones and leaves some out. The table has around 280,000 clones, around nine tenths seen once. The sample comprised PBMCs or T cells enriched from blood (not recorded which). The receptor source for this set is a woman between 40 and 50 years old who had recovered from COVID-19.

A single count supports this clone. In DNA form, the CDR3 reads TGCGCCAGCAGCTTCCAGCGGGAGGGCCCCGAGCAGTACTTC. This codes for CASSFQREGPEQYF. V is TRBV5-1 and J is TRBJ2-7; 10 bases are shared with TRBD2. Germline loops: CDR1 SGHRS, CDR2 YFSETQ. The CDR3 contains 14 residues. J lost 6 bases, V lost 2 bases, and 5 bases had no gene match.

J is TRBJ2-7 and V is TRBV2; D gene ambiguous. The CDR3 is 13 amino acids. The germline V gene encodes CDR1 SNHLY and CDR2 FYNNEI. The ends were cut back, 2 bases at V and 7 bases at J, with 12 bases in the middle. CDR3 residues: CASSELPFGEQYF. In DNA, the CDR3 is TGTGCCAGCAGTGAACTTCCTTTCGGGGAGCAGTACTTC. The full variable domain, rest sourced from reference TRBV2 and TRBJ2-7, is EPEVTQTPSHQVTQMGQEVILRCVPISNHLYFYWYRQILGQKVEFLVSFYNNEISEKSEIFDDQFSVERPDGSNFTLKIRSTKLEDSAMYFCASSELPFGEQYFGPGTRLTVT.

J is TRBJ2-7 and V is TRBV29-1, with 8 bases fitting TRBD2. Trimming cost V 7 bases and J 5 bases; bases outside gene matches: 4. Germline V lookup: CDR1 SQVTM, CDR2 ANQGSEA. The length of the CDR3 is 11 residues. The CDR3 region is CSASGGNEQYF. DNA for the CDR3: TGCAGCGCATCGGGGGGGAACGAGCAGTACTTC.

The chain combines TRBV3-1 (or the pseudogene TRBV3-2) with TRBJ2-3; 11 bases map to TRBD2. Germline CDR1 LGHDT, CDR2 YNNKEL (reference sequence). The CDR3 runs to 19 residues. J gave up 4 bases and V 0 bases, and 12 bases lay outside the gene matches. The CDR3 loop is CASSQERTSSGRNADTQYF. CDR3 bases: TGTGCCAGCAGCCAAGAAAGGACCTCTAGCGGGAGGAACGCAGATACGCAGTATTTT.

In its sample, this clone was seen once. The chain recombines TRBV27 with TRBJ2-7, with 7 nucleotides matching TRBD1. Trimming cost V 7 bases and J 3 bases; bases outside gene matches: 6. The CDR3 runs 13 residues. CDR1 is MNHEY and CDR2 is SMNVEV in the germline V gene (reference sequence). The chain's CDR3 is CASKNQGDYEQYF. In DNA form, the CDR3 reads TGTGCCAGCAAGAATCAGGGGGACTACGAGCAGTACTTC.

The rearrangement uses TRBV6-5 and TRBJ1-6, with D perhaps TRBD1 (6 bases). This CDR3 is built from 12 residues. V lost 7 bases and J 12 bases, leaving 13 bases between the germline ends. Germline CDR1 MNHEY, CDR2 SVGAGI. The chain's CDR3 is CASTEGRGPLHF. DNA of the CDR3: TGTGCCAGCACCGAGGGCAGGGGACCCCTCCACTTT.

The rearrangement links TRBV7-2 to TRBJ2-3; 9 bases map to TRBD1. Losses at the gene ends were 5 bases for V and 2 bases for J; bases not matched to a gene: 2. Germline-derived CDR1 and CDR2 are SGHTA and FQGNSA. The CDR3 has 14 residues. In DNA, the CDR3 is TGTGCCAGCAGCCGGGACAGGGTCACAGATACGCAGTATTTT. It specifies CASSRDRVTDTQYF.

The rearrangement links TRBV7-8 to TRBJ2-3; 9 bases map to TRBD2. The CDR3 runs to 16 residues. After removal of 5 bases from V and 2 bases from J, the junction contained 8 bases not matched to a gene. Germline loops: CDR1 SGHVS, CDR2 FQNEAQ. The CDR3 DNA sequence: TGTGCCAGCAGCCCAAGGCTAGCGGGATACACAGATACGCAGTATTTT. Amino acid sequence: CASSPRLAGYTDTQYF.

The rearrangement uses TRBV9 and TRBJ2-7, with TRBD2 matching over 11 bases. Germline-derived CDR1 and CDR2 are SGDLS and YYNGEE. This CDR3 is built from 15 residues. V was pared by 0 bases and J by 12 bases, with 11 bases of the junction left unmatched. The CDR3 region has the DNA TGTGCCAGCAGCGTAGAGATCATAGCGGGAGGGGAGGGGTACTTC. It codes for CASSVEIIAGGEGYF.

This clone was detected only once. The V gene is TRBV7-2, the J gene TRBJ1-5, with TRBD1 matching 8 bases. Germline lookup yields CDR1 SGHTA and CDR2 FQGNSA. CDR3 length: 15 amino acids. Trimming removed 4 bases from V and 3 bases from J; junction bases left unmatched: 5. The CDR3 DNA reads as TGTGCCAGCAGCTCCACAGGGGGGTCCAATCAGCCCCAGCATTTT. Translated, it gives CASSSTGGSNQPQHF.

This clone was observed a few times. The chain has TRBV7-2 and TRBJ1-6; perhaps TRBD1 as D (6 bases). Germline assignment: CDR1 SGHTA and CDR2 FQGNSA. The CDR3 has 14 amino acids. V dropped 8 bases and J dropped 9 bases, with 17 bases sitting between them. The CDR3 reads CASAPDRLFSPLHF. In DNA, the CDR3 is TGTGCCAGCGCCCCCGACAGGCTCTTTTCACCCCTCCACTTT. Supplemented by reference TRBV7-2 and TRBJ1-6, the full variable domain reads GAGVSQSPSNKVTEKGKDVELRCDPISGHTALYWYRQSLGQGLEFLIYFQGNSAPDKSGLPSDRFSAERTGGSVSTLTIQRTQQEDSAVYLCASAPDRLFSPLHFGNGTRLTVT.

The chain has TRBV15 and TRBJ2-5, with D perhaps matching TRBD1 (5 bases). Per germline, CDR1 LNHNV and CDR2 YYDKDF (reference sequence). Trimming pared 1 base from V and 5 bases from J, leaving 14 bases between. The CDR3 loop spans 15 amino acids. The CDR3 here is CATSRGNTGLETQYF. The DNA for the CDR3 is TGTGCCACCAGCAGAGGAAACACAGGTCTCGAGACCCAGTACTTC.

This rearrangement joins TRBV11-2 to TRBJ1-4; D not resolved. With 5 bases removed from V and 5 bases from J, the gap between germline ends came to 15 bases. The germline CDR1 and CDR2 sequences are SGHAT and FQNNGV. The length of the CDR3 is 15 residues. The DNA of the CDR3 is TGTGCCAGCAGCCCCTGGACTGCTTCGAATGAAAAACTGTTTTTT. Its protein is CASSPWTASNEKLFF.

This sequence joins TRBV27 and TRBJ2-7, with 9 bases lining up with TRBD1. The CDR3 runs to 14 residues. With 5 bases clipped from V and 1 base from J, the junction kept 3 bases outside the gene matches. In germline, CDR1 is MNHEY, CDR2 SMNVEV (reference sequence). The CDR3 spells CASSTGQGSYEQYF. CDR3 sequence (DNA): TGTGCCAGCAGTACTGGACAGGGGTCCTACGAGCAGTACTTC.

This chain uses TRBV5-8 with TRBJ1-5, with TRBD1 matching over 11 bases. J lost 1 base, V lost 4 bases, and 7 bases had no gene match. The CDR3 is 17 residues long. The germline gives CDR1 SGHTS, CDR2 YDEGEE. The CDR3 loop reads CASSVGDRGSSNQPQHF. The CDR3, as DNA: TGTGCCAGCAGCGTGGGGGACAGGGGGTCGAGCAATCAGCCCCAGCATTTT.

The chain uses TRBV5-6 and TRBJ2-7; D is perhaps TRBD2 (6 bases). V gave up 0 bases and J gave up 2 bases, with 12 bases separating them. The V gene's germline CDR1 is SGHDT and CDR2 YYEEEE. This CDR3 has 15 residues. CDR3 in DNA: TGTGCCAGCAGCTTGGGGAGACTAGACCCCTACGAGCAGTACTTC. Protein sequence: CASSLGRLDPYEQYF.

This chain uses TRBV7-2 with TRBJ1-2, with D uncertain. Germline-derived CDR1 and CDR2 are SGHTA and FQGNSA. Between the trimmed V and J ends, which lost 5 bases and 5 bases, there was a span of 9 bases. CDR3 length: 12 amino acids. CDR3 DNA: TGTGCCAGCAGCCGCGGTCGGTATGGCTACACCTTC. This gives the protein CASSRGRYGYTF.

This rearrangement joins TRBV4-3 to TRBJ2-3; 8 nucleotides align to TRBD2. With 3 bases clipped from V and 2 bases from J, the junction kept 4 bases outside the gene matches. Per the germline V gene, CDR1 is LGHNA and CDR2 is YSLEER. The CDR3 runs to 15 residues. CDR3 DNA sequence: TGCGCCAGCAGCCACTCGCGGGAGGACACAGATACGCAGTATTTT. As protein: CASSHSREDTDTQYF.

This sequence joins TRBV7-9 and TRBJ2-5, with D perhaps matching TRBD1 (5 bases). CDR1 SEHNR and CDR2 FQNEAQ come from the germline V gene (reference sequence). There are 13 residues in the CDR3. Trimming cost V 8 bases and J 1 base, with 11 bases left between them. CDR3 in DNA: TGTGCCAGCGACCTTGGGGCCCAAGAGACCCAGTACTTC. Translation gives CASDLGAQETQYF.

The gene calls are TRBV29-1 and TRBJ2-5; D is undetermined. Germline CDR1 reads SQVTM; CDR2 reads ANQGSEA. This CDR3 has 12 residues. The ends were cut back, 8 bases at V and 3 bases at J, with 13 bases in the middle. The CDR3 reads CSSSGQEETQYF. In DNA form, the CDR3 reads TGCAGCTCCAGTGGGCAAGAAGAGACCCAGTACTTC.

The rearrangement uses TRBV19 and TRBJ1-5; D is unresolved. Germline CDR1 and CDR2: LNHDA and SQIVND (reference sequence). This CDR3 has 12 residues. V was trimmed by 8 bases and J by 0 bases, leaving 5 bases between them. The CDR3 protein is CASQNSNQPQHF. CDR3 nucleotides: TGTGCCAGTCAGAATAGCAATCAGCCCCAGCATTTT.

The chain couples TRBV24-1 to TRBJ2-2; 8 bases align to TRBD1. J was trimmed by 4 bases and V by 7 bases; bases with no gene match: 1. CDR3 length: 13 amino acids. Germline V gene lookup returns CDR1 KGHDR and CDR2 SFDVKD. The CDR3 nucleotides are TGTGCCACCAGAGGGACAGGCACCGGGGAGCTGTTTTTT. It is translated as CATRGTGTGELFF.

About this clone: This CDR3 is also generated by other DNA sequences in the sample. CDR3 in DNA: TGTGCCAGCAGCTTAGCACAGGGGAACTATGGCTACACCTTC. As protein: CASSLAQGNYGYTF. The chain couples TRBV7-2 to TRBJ1-2, with 7 positions matching TRBD1. The V gene end was trimmed by 0 bases and the J gene end by 2 bases; junction bases not matched to a gene: 0. CDR1 SGHTA and CDR2 FQGNSA come from the germline V gene. This CDR3 comprises 14 residues.

This chain connects TRBV27 to TRBJ2-3; 15 positions match TRBD2. CDR3 length: 17 residues. Germline V gives CDR1 MNHEY, CDR2 SMNVEV (reference sequence). V lost 5 bases to trimming and J lost 1 base; unmatched junction nucleotides: 4. The CDR3 loop is CASSGLAGGPGTDTQYF. The CDR3 DNA is TGTGCCAGCAGTGGACTAGCGGGAGGGCCTGGCACAGATACGCAGTATTTT.